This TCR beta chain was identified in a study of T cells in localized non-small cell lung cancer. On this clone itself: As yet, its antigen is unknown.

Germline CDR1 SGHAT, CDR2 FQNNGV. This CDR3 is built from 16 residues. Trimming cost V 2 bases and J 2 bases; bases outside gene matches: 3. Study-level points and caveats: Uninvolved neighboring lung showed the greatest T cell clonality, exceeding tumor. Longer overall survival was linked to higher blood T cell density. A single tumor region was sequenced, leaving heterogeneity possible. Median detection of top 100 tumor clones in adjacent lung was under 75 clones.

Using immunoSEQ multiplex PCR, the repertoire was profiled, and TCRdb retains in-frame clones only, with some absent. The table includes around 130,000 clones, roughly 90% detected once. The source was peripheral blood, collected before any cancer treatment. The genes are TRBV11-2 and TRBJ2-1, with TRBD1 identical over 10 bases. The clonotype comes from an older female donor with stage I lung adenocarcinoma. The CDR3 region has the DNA TGTGCCAGCAGCTTACGACAGGGGGCCCCCTACAATGAGCAGTTCTTC. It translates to CASSLRQGAPYNEQFF.